This T cell receptor beta chain is from a study of cytomegalovirus exposure and HLA in healthy donors. Both 60 Vbeta primers and 13 Jbeta primers went into the PCR. Using immunoSEQ multiplex PCR, the repertoire was profiled, and TCRdb retains in-frame clones only, with some absent. The table lists 150,000 to 200,000 clones, about 80% of them singletons. Per germline, CDR1 LNHDA and CDR2 SQIVND (reference sequence). Trimming removed 1 base at V and 1 base at J, with 11 bases between. CDR3 length: 15 residues. The chain employs TRBV19 and TRBJ2-7, with unresolved D. The sequence was obtained from a man aged 45 to 65 in good health and CMV-seropositive. Source material: PBMCs. CDR3 in amino acids: CASSIAYEVSYEQYF. CDR3 bases: TGTGCCAGTAGTATAGCTTATGAGGTGTCCTACGAGCAGTACTTC.